This TCR beta chain was recorded in a study of cytomegalovirus exposure and HLA in healthy donors. General study results and limits: It was approximately 160 TCR beta chains that were listed as cytomegalovirus-associated.

About this clone itself: The antigen remains undetermined.

This table comes from immunoSEQ multiplex PCR, and its TCRdb copy is limited to in-frame clones, with some not included. The table includes 120,000 or so clones, approximately 88% detected once. Germline V lookup: CDR1 MNHNS, CDR2 SASEGT. The CDR3 is 15 amino acids. V trimming: 0 bases; J trimming: 0 bases; junction bases outside the gene matches: 0. The source material was PBMCs. The sequence was collected from a man between 18 and 35 years old in good health and CMV-seronegative. The V call is TRBV6-1, the J call TRBJ2-7, with TRBD2 identical over 9 bases. The CDR3 loop is CASSEASGSSYEQYF. Written as DNA, the CDR3 is TGTGCCAGCAGTGAAGCTAGCGGGAGCTCCTACGAGCAGTACTTC.